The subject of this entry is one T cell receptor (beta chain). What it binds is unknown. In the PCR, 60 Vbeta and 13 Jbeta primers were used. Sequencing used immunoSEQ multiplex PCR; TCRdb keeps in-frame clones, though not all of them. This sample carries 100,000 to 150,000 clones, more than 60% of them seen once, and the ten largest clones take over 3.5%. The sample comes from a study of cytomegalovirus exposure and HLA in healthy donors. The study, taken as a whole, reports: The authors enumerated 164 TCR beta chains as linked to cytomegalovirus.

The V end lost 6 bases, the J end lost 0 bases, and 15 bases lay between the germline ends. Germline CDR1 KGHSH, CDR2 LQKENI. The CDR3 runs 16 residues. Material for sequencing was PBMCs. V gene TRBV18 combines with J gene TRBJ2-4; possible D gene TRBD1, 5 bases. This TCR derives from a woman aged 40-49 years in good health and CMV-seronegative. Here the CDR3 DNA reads TGTGCCAGCTCTCACGGCAGGGATTCAGCCAAAAACATTCAGTACTTC. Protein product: CASSHGRDSAKNIQYF.